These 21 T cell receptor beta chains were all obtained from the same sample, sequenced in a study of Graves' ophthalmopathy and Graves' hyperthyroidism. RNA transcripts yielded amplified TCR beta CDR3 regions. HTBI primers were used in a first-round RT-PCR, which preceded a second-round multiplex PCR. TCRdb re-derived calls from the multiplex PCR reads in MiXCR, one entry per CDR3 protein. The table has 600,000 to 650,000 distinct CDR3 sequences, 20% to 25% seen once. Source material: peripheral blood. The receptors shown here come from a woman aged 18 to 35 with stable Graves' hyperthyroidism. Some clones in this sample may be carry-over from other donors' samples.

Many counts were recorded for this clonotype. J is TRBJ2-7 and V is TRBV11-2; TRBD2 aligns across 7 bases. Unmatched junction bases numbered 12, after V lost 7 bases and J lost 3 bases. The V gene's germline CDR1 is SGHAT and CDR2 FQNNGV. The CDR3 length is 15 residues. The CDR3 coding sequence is TGTGCCAGCACCCCCCGCAGCGGGATAAACTACGAGCAGTACTTC. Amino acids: CASTPRSGINYEQYF.

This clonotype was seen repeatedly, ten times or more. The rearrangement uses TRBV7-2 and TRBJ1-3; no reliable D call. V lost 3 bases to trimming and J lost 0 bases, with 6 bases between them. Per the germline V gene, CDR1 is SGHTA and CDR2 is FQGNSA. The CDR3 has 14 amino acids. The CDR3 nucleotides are TGTGCCAGCAGCTTCATTGGCTCTGGAAACACCATATATTTT. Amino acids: CASSFIGSGNTIYF.

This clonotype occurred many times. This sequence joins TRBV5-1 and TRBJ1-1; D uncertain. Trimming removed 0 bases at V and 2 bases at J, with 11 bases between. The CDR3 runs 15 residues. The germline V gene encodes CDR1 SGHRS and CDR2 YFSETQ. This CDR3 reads CASSLDPGGNTEAFF. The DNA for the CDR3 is TGCGCCAGCAGCTTGGATCCAGGAGGAAACACTGAAGCTTTCTTT. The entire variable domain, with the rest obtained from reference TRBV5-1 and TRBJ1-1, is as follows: KAGVTQTPRYLIKTRGQQVTLSCSPISGHRSVSWYQQTPGQGLQFLFEYFSETQRNKGNFPGRFSGRQFSNSRSEMNVSTLELGDSALYLCASSLDPGGNTEAFFGQGTRLTVV.

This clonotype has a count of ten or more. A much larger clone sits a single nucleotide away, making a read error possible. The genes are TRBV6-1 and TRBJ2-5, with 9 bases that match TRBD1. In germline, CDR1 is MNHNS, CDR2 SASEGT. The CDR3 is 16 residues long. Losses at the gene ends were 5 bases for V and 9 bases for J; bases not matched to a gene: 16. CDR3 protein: CASSPDRGLPSEAQYF. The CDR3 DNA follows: TGTGCCAGCAGTCCGGACAGGGGACTACCTTCTGAGGCCCAGTACTTC.

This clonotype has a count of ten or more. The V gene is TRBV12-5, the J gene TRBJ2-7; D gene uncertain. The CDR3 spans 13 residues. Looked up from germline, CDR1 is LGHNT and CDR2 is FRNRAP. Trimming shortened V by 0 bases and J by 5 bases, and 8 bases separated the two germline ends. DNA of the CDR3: TGTGCTAGTGGTTTGGTAATGGGAAACGAGCAGTACTTC. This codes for CASGLVMGNEQYF. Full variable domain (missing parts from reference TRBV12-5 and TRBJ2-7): DARVTQTPRHKVTEMGQEVTMRCQPILGHNTVFWYRQTMMQGLELLAYFRNRAPLDDSGMPKDRFSAEMPDATLATLKIQPSEPRDSAVYFCASGLVMGNEQYFGPGTRLTVT.

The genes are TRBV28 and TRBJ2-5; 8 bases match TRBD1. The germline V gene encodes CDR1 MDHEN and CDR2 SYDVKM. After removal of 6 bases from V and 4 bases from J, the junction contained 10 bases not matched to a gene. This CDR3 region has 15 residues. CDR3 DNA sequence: TGTGCCAGCAGGACCTTAGGACAGGGCGGAGAGACCCAGTACTTC. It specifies CASRTLGQGGETQYF.

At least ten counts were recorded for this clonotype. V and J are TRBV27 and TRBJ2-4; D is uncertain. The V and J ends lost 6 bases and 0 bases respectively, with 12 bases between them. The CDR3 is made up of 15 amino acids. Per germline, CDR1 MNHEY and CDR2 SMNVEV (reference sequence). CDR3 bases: TGTGCCAGCAGCCGAGAGGTTCTAGCCAAAAACATTCAGTACTTC. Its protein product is CASSREVLAKNIQYF.

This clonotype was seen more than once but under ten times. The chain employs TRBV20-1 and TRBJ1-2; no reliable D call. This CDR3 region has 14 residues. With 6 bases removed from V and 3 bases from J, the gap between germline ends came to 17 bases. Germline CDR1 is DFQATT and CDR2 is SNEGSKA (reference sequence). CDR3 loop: CSARGGRVDYGYTF. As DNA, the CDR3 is TGCAGTGCCCGAGGAGGTAGGGTGGACTATGGCTACACCTTC.

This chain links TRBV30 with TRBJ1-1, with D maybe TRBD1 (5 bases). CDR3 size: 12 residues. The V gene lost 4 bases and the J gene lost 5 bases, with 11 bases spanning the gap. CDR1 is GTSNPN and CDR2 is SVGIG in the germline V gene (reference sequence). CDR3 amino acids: CAWNGARTEAFF. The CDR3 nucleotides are TGTGCCTGGAATGGGGCCAGAACTGAAGCTTTCTTT.

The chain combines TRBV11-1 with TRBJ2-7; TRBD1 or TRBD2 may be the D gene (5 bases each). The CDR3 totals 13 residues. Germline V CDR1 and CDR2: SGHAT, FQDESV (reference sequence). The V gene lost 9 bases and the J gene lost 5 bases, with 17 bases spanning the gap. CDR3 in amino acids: CASSVGRGNEQYF. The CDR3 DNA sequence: TGTGCCAGTAGTGTGGGACGAGGTAACGAGCAGTACTTC. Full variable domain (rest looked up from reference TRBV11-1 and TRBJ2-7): EAEVAQSPRYKITEKSQAVAFWCDPISGHATLYWYRQILGQGPELLVQFQDESVVDDSQLPKDRFSAERLKGVDSTLKIQPAELGDSAMYLCASSVGRGNEQYFGPGTRLTVT.

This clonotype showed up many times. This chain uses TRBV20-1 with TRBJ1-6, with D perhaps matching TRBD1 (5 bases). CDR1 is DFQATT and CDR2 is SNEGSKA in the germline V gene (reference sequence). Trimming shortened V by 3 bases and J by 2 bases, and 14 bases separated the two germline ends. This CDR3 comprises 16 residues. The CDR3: CSARETATAYNSPLHF. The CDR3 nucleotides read TGCAGTGCTAGGGAGACAGCGACTGCCTATAATTCACCCCTCCACTTT.

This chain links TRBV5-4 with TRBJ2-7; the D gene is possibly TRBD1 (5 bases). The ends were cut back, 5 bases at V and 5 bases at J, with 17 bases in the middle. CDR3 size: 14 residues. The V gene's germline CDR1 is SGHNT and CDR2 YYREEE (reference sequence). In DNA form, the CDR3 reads TGTGCCAGCAGGGGGCCCGGTTCGTTCCACGAGCAGTACTTC. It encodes CASRGPGSFHEQYF.

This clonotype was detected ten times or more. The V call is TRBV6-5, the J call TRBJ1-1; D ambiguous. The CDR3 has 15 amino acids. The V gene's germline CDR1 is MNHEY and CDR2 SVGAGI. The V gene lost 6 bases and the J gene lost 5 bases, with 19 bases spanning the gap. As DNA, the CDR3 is TGTGCCAGCAGCAGCCGGGGTGATTGGGTTACTGAAGCTTTCTTT. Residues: CASSSRGDWVTEAFF.

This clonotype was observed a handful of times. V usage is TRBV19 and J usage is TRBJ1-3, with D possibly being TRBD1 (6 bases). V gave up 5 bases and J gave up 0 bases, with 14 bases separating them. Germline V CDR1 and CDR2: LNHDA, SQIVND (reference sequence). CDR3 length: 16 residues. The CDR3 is CASSYSRDTSGNTIYF. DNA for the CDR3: TGTGCCAGTAGTTACAGCCGGGACACCTCTGGAAACACCATATATTTT.

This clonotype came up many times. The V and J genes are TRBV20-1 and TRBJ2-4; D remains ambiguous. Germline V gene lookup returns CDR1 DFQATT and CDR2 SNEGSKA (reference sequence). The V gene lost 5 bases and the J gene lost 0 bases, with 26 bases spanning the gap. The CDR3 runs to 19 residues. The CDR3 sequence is CSASKPDLRRRLAKNIQYF. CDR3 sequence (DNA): TGCAGTGCTTCAAAACCGGACCTTAGAAGAAGACTAGCCAAAAACATTCAGTACTTC.

The CDR3 is CASSGPGQGGYGYTF. CDR3 DNA: TGTGCCAGCAGCGGACCGGGACAGGGTGGCTATGGCTACACCTTC. V gene TRBV3-1 combines with J gene TRBJ1-2; 9 bases match TRBD1. The CDR3 sequence is 15 residues long. The germline V gene encodes CDR1 LGHDT and CDR2 YNNKEL (reference sequence). The junction had 8 bases not matched to a gene; V was cut back by 5 bases and J by 4 bases.

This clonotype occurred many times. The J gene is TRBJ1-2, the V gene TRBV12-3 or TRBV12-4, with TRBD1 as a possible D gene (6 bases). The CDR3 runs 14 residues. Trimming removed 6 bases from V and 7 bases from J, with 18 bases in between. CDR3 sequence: CASSPRRGGSGYTF. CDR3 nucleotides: TGTGCCAGCAGCCCCCGGCGAGGGGGGTCTGGCTACACCTTC.

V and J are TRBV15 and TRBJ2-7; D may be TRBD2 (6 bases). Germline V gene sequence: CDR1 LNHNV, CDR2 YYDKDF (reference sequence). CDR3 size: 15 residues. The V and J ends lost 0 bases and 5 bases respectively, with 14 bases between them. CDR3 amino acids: CATSRDRRGSHEQYF. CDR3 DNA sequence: TGTGCCACCAGCAGAGATCGGCGGGGATCCCACGAGCAGTACTTC.

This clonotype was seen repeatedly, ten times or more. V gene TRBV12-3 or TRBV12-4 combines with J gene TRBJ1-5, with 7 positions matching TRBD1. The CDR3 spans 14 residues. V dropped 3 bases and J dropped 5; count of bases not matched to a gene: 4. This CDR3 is CASSFGTAYQPQHF. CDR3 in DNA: TGTGCCAGCAGTTTCGGGACAGCGTATCAGCCCCAGCATTTT.

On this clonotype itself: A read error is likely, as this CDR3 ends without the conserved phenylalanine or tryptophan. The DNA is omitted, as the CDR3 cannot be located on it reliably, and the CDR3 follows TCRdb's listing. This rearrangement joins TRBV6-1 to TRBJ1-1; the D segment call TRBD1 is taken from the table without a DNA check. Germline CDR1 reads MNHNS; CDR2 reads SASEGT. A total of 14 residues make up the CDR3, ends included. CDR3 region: CASTGRNRGGEACL.

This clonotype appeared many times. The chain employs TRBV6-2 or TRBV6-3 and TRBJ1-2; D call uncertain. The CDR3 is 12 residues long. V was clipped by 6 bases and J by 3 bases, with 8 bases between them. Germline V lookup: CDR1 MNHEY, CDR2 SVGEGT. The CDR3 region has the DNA TGTGCCAGCAGGCTCCGGGACTATGGCTACACCTTC. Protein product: CASRLRDYGYTF.